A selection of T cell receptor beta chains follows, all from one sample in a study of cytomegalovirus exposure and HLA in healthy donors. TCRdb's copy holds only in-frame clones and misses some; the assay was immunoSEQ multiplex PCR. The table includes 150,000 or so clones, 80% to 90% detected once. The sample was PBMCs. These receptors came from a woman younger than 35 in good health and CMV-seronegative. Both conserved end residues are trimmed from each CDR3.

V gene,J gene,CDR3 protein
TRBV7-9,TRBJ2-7,ASSRFPGGWQY
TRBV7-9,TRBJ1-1,ASSRRQTNTEAF
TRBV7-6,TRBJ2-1,ASSLRAGQGDNEQF
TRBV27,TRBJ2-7,ASSQGNEQY
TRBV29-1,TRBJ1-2,SAEAFQGAGGYT
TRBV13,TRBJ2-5,ASTIRGTRGGPEETQY
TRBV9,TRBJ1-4,ASSIDAGTANEKLF
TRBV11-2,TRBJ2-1,ASSSFGLAGGYNEQF
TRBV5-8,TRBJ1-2,ASSLTYSAGGFDYGYT
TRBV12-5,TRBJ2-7,ASAAGGSYEQY
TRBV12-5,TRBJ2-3,ASGLPGLNITSTDTQY
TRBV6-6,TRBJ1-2,ASRTGEGANYGYT
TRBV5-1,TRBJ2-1,ASSETGTYNEQF
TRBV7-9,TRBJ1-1,ASSLGAGRANTEAF
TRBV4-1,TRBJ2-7,ASSQDLEGQY
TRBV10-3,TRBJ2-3,AIMPSGGASTDTQY
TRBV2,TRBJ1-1,ASSGQGNTEAF
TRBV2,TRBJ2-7,ASSDNEQY
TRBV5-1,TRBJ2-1,ASSLSLYNEQF
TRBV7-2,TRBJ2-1,ASSLAAPTGNEQF
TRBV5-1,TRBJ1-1,ASSLGPGGTEAF
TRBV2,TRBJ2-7,ASNGLVSEQY
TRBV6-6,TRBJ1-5,ASSYANQPTGTQH
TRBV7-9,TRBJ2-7,ASSSTSGYEQY
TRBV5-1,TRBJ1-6,ASSLVLAGGAPLH
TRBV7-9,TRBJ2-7,ASSQTGGEQY
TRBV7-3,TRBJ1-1,ASSPTGGWLGMEPNTEAF
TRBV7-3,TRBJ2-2,ASSLNFGGANTGELF
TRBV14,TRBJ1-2,ASSQDQGWYGYT
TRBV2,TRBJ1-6,ASSFVGQRNSPLH
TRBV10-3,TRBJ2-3,AISSGGGTDTQY
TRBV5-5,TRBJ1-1,ASSSQGNTEAF
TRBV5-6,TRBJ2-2,ASSLERGRELF
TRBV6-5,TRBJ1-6,ASSYSGGIKSPLH
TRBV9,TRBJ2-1,ASSVEGAGGFHNEQF
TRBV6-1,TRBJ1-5,ASRGQSSNQPQH
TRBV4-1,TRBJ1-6,ASSQDPGTDSPLH
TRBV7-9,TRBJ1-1,ASSFDKLQNTEAF
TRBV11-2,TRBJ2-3,ASSSGTDTQY
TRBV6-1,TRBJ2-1,ASSEGPQGGEQF
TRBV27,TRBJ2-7,ASSLGTYYEQY
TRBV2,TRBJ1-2,ASSRDGNYGYT
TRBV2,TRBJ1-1,ASIQAGYTEAF
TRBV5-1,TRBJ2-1,ASMAETYNEQF
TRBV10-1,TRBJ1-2,ASSEGQGYGYT
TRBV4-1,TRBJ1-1,ASSQDGNTEAF